Following are 19 T cell receptor beta chains from one sample sequenced in a study of shared clonotypes between healthy human individuals (dated by TCRdb to the early 2020s). The library was prepared using the immunoSEQ multiplex PCR assay. TCRdb mirrors the immuneACCESS table, restricted to in-frame sequences. Some clones are absent from its copies; in checked studies, under half trace to an unresolved V gene, and the reason for the others is unknown. This sample has roughly 700,000 clones in its table, and less than 95% of those were observed once. The ten top clones hold 30% to 35% of the sample. The sequencing sample was made of memory CD8+ T cells from PBMCs. The sample's cell subset or site label is to be understood as: CD45RO+ cells pooled with CCR7-negative TemRA cells. The receptor source for this set is a man aged 18 to 30 in good health. Some clones in this sample may be carry-over from other donors' samples.

The chain carries TRBV5-6 and TRBJ1-2, with 8 bases identical to TRBD1. The junction had 9 bases not matched to a gene; V was cut back by 7 bases and J by 4 bases. There are 14 residues in the CDR3. CDR1 is SGHDT, CDR2 YYEEEE, per germline. The CDR3 sequence: CASLKSGQGYGYTF. CDR3 DNA: TGTGCCAGCCTAAAGTCCGGACAGGGCTATGGCTACACCTTC.

This sequence joins TRBV7-2 and TRBJ2-3, with a weak D call TRBD2 (7 bases). Trimming cost V 7 bases and J 2 bases, with 16 bases left between them. Germline lookup yields CDR1 SGHTA and CDR2 FQGNSA. The CDR3 extends over 15 amino acids. The CDR3, as DNA: TGTGCCAGCATCCCTTGGGGGGGGCCCACAGATACGCAGTATTTT. As protein: CASIPWGGPTDTQYF.

This chain connects TRBV29-1 to TRBJ1-1; no reliable D call. From germline, CDR1 is SQVTM and CDR2 ANQGSEA. Trimming left V 4 bases short and J 3 bases short, with 9 bases between. The CDR3 spans 12 residues. For the CDR3, the DNA is TGCAGCGTTGTCGGTCCCTACACTGAAGCTTTCTTT. The encoded protein is CSVVGPYTEAFF.

This chain joins TRBV2 and TRBJ1-3, with D unresolved. The V gene's germline CDR1 is SNHLY and CDR2 FYNNEI. This CDR3 is 14 amino acids long. Deletions cut 3 bases from V and 3 bases from J, with 9 bases between. Written as DNA, the CDR3 is TGTGCCAGCAGTGAGGGTTTTGATGGAAACACCATATATTTT. Residues: CASSEGFDGNTIYF.

The chain employs TRBV5-6 and TRBJ1-4; no firm D call. Deletions cut 6 bases from V and 5 bases from J, with 14 bases between. CDR1 SGHDT and CDR2 YYEEEE come from the germline V gene. The CDR3 has 14 amino acids. The CDR3 loop reads CASTQSRSNEKLFF. In nucleotides, the CDR3 is TGTGCCAGCACCCAGTCGAGGTCAAATGAAAAACTGTTTTTT.

Only one count was recorded for this clone. The chain uses TRBV7-2 and TRBJ2-1; 7 nucleotides line up with TRBD2. The CDR3 extends over 16 amino acids. The J segment lost 9 bases and the V segment lost 2 bases, leaving 13 bases of the junction unmatched. The germline V gene encodes CDR1 SGHTA and CDR2 FQGNSA. CDR3 nucleotides: TGTGCCAGCAGCTTACGAACCGGGACTACTACAACTGAGCAGTTCTTC. This encodes CASSLRTGTTTTEQFF.

V is TRBV5-1 and J is TRBJ1-2; 7 bases align to TRBD1. The CDR3 extends over 15 amino acids. Germline loops: CDR1 SGHRS, CDR2 YFSETQ. V shed 0 bases, J shed 4 bases, and the junction held 6 bases outside the gene matches. The CDR3 DNA reads as TGCGCCAGCAGCTTGGAGATAGGGACAGTCTATGGCTACACCTTC. This translates into CASSLEIGTVYGYTF.

This rearrangement joins TRBV28 to TRBJ2-7, with 10 nucleotides matching TRBD2. The V gene end was trimmed by 6 bases and the J gene end by 7 bases; junction bases not matched to a gene: 15. CDR1 and CDR2 from the germline V gene are MDHEN and SYDVKM. This CDR3 spans 16 amino acids. The CDR3 bases are TGTGCCAGCAGCCTCGATCTAGCGGGAGTTCCTTATGAGCAGTACTTC. Translating it yields CASSLDLAGVPYEQYF.

The CDR3 coding sequence is TGTGCCACAGGGGGGTTTAACTACGAGCAGTACTTC. It codes for CATGGFNYEQYF. The rearrangement joins TRBV11-2 to TRBJ2-7; TRBD1 might be the D (7 bases). The CDR3 has 12 amino acids. V lost 10 bases, J lost 3 bases, and 13 bases lay in between. Germline CDR1 and CDR2: SGHAT and FQNNGV.

CDR3 sequence: CASSLASGREQYF. The CDR3 nucleotides read TGTGCCAGCAGCTTAGCGTCGGGTAGGGAGCAGTACTTC. The chain carries TRBV7-9 and TRBJ2-7; D gene unclear. This CDR3 spans 13 amino acids. V dropped 0 bases and J dropped 7 bases, with 10 bases sitting between them. In germline, CDR1 is SEHNR, CDR2 FQNEAQ (reference sequence). Full variable domain (outside the CDR3, taken from reference TRBV7-9 and TRBJ2-7): DTGVSQNPRHKITKRGQNVTFRCDPISEHNRLYWYRQTLGQGPEFLTYFQNEAQLEKSRLLSDRFSAERPKGSFSTLEIQRTEQGDSAMYLCASSLASGREQYFGPGTRLTVT.

Concerning this clone: The sample has other DNA sequences that encode this CDR3 too. The genes are TRBV27 and TRBJ2-7, with 7 positions matching TRBD1. Germline CDR1 and CDR2: MNHEY and SMNVEV (reference sequence). This CDR3 comprises 13 residues. After removal of 0 bases from V and 6 bases from J, the junction contained 2 bases not matched to a gene. This chain's CDR3 is CASSLSAGGEQYF. For the CDR3, the DNA is TGTGCCAGCAGTTTATCGGCAGGGGGCGAGCAGTACTTC.

This clone showed up just once. The V and J genes are TRBV28 and TRBJ1-2; perhaps TRBD1 as D (5 bases). Trimming pared 7 bases from V and 8 bases from J, leaving 23 bases between. This CDR3 has 15 residues. Looked up from germline, CDR1 is MDHEN and CDR2 is SYDVKM. This chain's CDR3 is CASTLTGLRNGGYTF. CDR3 in DNA: TGTGCCAGCACCTTAACGGGGCTCAGGAACGGAGGCTACACCTTC.

This chain connects TRBV28 to TRBJ2-1; TRBD1 might be the D (6 bases). The germline V and J ends were trimmed by 3 bases and 4 bases, with 19 bases remaining between them. The V gene's germline CDR1 is MDHEN and CDR2 SYDVKM. The CDR3 is made up of 17 amino acids. For the CDR3, the DNA is TGTGCCAGCAGTTTCCCCTTCCACAGGGTGAATTACAATGAGCAGTTCTTC. Translation gives CASSFPFHRVNYNEQFF.

The chain employs TRBV28 and TRBJ2-6; D is perhaps TRBD1 (6 bases). The V gene's germline CDR1 is MDHEN and CDR2 SYDVKM. The V and J ends lost 6 bases and 0 bases respectively, with 9 bases between them. The CDR3 has 15 amino acids. The chain's CDR3 is CASSRRGSGANVLTF. In nucleotides, the CDR3 is TGTGCCAGCAGCCGCAGGGGCTCTGGGGCCAACGTCCTGACTTTC.

V gene TRBV28 combines with J gene TRBJ2-7, with TRBD2 identical over 8 bases. Germline loops: CDR1 MDHEN, CDR2 SYDVKM. V was clipped by 7 bases and J by 4 bases; unmatched bases: 9. The CDR3 is 14 amino acids. The DNA for the CDR3 is TGTGCCAGCAACAGGCGGGGGGCGGGGTACGAGCAGTACTTC. Its translation is CASNRRGAGYEQYF.

As concerns this clone: Other DNA variants within this sample encode the same CDR3. The chain carries TRBV27 and TRBJ2-3; 11 nucleotides align to TRBD2. V was clipped by 1 base and J by 1 base; unmatched bases: 1. The CDR3 totals 16 residues. CDR1 and CDR2 (germline): MNHEY, SMNVEV (reference sequence). For the CDR3, the DNA is TGTGCCAGCAGTTTATTACTAGCGGGAGGCACAGATACGCAGTATTTT. Protein: CASSLLLAGGTDTQYF.

The sample holds many counts of this clone. One end of the junction fails to match germline, which may point to a read error. V is TRBV27 and J is TRBJ1-2; no definite D call. The CDR3 contains 16 residues. Germline CDR1 MNHEY, CDR2 SMNVEV (reference sequence). The CDR3 loop reads CASGFLNDGTNYGYTF. CDR3 coding DNA: TGTGCCAGCGGTTTCCTAAATGACGGAACTAACTATGGCTACACCTTC.

This chain connects TRBV7-9 to TRBJ2-1; TRBD1 aligns across 7 bases. This CDR3 contains 12 residues. The junction had 4 bases not matched to a gene; V was cut back by 5 bases and J by 9 bases. Germline V gives CDR1 SEHNR, CDR2 FQNEAQ (reference sequence). This CDR3 is CASSGRGFEQFF. For the CDR3, the DNA is TGTGCCAGCAGCGGCAGGGGGTTTGAGCAGTTCTTC.

The chain has TRBV7-9 and TRBJ1-2; 10 bases are a match to TRBD1. The CDR3 is 15 residues long. The ends lost 4 bases at V and 7 bases at J; junction bases unmatched: 9. Germline V CDR1 and CDR2: SEHNR, FQNEAQ (reference sequence). The CDR3 here is CASSSPATGGGGYTF. CDR3 sequence (DNA): TGTGCCAGCAGCTCCCCTGCGACAGGGGGCGGTGGCTACACCTTC.